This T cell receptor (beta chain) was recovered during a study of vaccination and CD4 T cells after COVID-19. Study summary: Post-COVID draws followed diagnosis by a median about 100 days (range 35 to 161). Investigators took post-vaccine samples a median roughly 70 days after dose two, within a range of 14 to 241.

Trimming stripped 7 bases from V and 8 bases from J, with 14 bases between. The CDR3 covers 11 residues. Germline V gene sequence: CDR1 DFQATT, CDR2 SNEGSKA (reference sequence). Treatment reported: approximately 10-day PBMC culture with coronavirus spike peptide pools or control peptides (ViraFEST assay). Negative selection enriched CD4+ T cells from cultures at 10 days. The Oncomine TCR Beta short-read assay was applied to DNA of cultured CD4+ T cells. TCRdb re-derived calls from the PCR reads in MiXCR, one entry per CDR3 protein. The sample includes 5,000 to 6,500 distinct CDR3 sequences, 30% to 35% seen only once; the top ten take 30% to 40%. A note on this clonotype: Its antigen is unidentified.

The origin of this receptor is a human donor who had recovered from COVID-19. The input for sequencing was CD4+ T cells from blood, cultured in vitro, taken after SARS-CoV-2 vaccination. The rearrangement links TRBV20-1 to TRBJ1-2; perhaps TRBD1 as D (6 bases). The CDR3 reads CSGKTGQGYTF. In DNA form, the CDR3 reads TGCAGTGGGAAGACAGGACAAGGCTACACCTTC.